Below are 27 T cell receptor beta chains sequenced from a single sample in a study of cytomegalovirus exposure and HLA in healthy donors. PCR used 60 Vbeta primers and 13 Jbeta primers. TCRdb keeps only in-frame clones here, not all; method: immunoSEQ multiplex PCR. The sample records under 250,000 clones, almost 85% being singletons. The specimen sequenced was PBMCs. These TCRs come from a woman between 50 and 59 years old in good health and CMV-seronegative.

V usage is TRBV7-8 and J usage is TRBJ2-5; TRBD1 matches at 7 bases. Trimming took 1 base from V and 4 from J; bases not matched to a gene: 0. This CDR3 is 13 amino acids long. The germline V gene has CDR1 SGHVS and CDR2 FQNEAQ. CDR3 coding DNA: TGTGCCAGCAGCTTAGACAGGGGAGAGACCCAGTACTTC. This sequence encodes CASSLDRGETQYF.

This chain joins TRBV10-1 and TRBJ2-2; no definite D call. The germline gives CDR1 WNHNN, CDR2 SYGVQD (reference sequence). V was clipped by 8 bases and J by 0 bases, with 16 bases between them. The length of the CDR3 is 16 residues. The CDR3 DNA reads as TGCGCCAGCCCCGTTCCCCAGAAACCGAACACCGGGGAGCTGTTTTTT. It translates to CASPVPQKPNTGELFF.

The chain recombines TRBV15 with TRBJ1-2; 9 nucleotides agree with TRBD1. Germline V gene data show CDR1 as LNHNV and CDR2 as YYDKDF (reference sequence). The V segment lost 5 bases and the J segment 3 bases; nucleotides outside the gene matches: 4. The CDR3 sequence is 14 residues long. In DNA, the CDR3 is TGTGCCACCAGCGCGGACAGGGGAGACTATGGCTACACCTTC. Translation: CATSADRGDYGYTF.

The chain carries TRBV19 and TRBJ2-3; a possible D gene is TRBD2 (6 bases). Trimming removed 4 bases from V and 3 bases from J, with 14 bases in between. Germline V CDR1 and CDR2: LNHDA, SQIVND (reference sequence). The length of the CDR3 is 15 residues. The CDR3 DNA reads as TGTGCCAGTAGTAATCGGGAGCCTTGGACAGATACGCAGTATTTT. Amino acids: CASSNREPWTDTQYF.

The rearrangement uses TRBV28 and TRBJ1-3; D possibly corresponds to TRBD1 (5 bases). Germline V gene data show CDR1 as MDHEN and CDR2 as SYDVKM. V lost 4 bases and J lost 0, with 10 bases in between. The length of the CDR3 is 15 residues. CDR3 region: CASSWGGYSGNTIYF. CDR3 nucleotides: TGTGCCAGCAGTTGGGGCGGATACTCTGGAAACACCATATATTTT. Full variable domain (remainder filled in from reference TRBV28 and TRBJ1-3): DVKVTQSSRYLVKRTGEKVFLECVQDMDHENMFWYRQDPGLGLRLIYFSYDVKMKEKGDIPEGYSVSREKKERFSLILESASTNQTSMYLCASSWGGYSGNTIYFGEGSWLTVV.

This chain uses TRBV30 with TRBJ1-3; no reliable D call. The CDR3 covers 16 residues. From germline, CDR1 is GTSNPN and CDR2 SVGIG (reference sequence). Trimming took 2 bases from V and 0 from J, leaving 14 bases between them. The CDR3 sequence: CAWSSLGLLSGNTIYF. The CDR3 region has the DNA TGTGCCTGGAGTTCGCTAGGACTCCTCTCTGGAAACACCATATATTTT.

This clone was detected only once. The same CDR3 also results from other DNA sequences found in this sample. CDR3 sequence: CASSGGTDTQYF. CDR3 bases: TGTGCCAGCAGTGGAGGCACAGATACGCAGTATTTT. The V gene is TRBV28, the J gene TRBJ2-3, with unresolved D. Germline V gene data show CDR1 as MDHEN and CDR2 as SYDVKM. There are 12 residues in the CDR3. The V end was cut by 5 bases, the J end by 1 base, with 4 bases between.

The J gene is TRBJ2-1, the V gene TRBV4-1, with a weak D call TRBD2 (6 bases). V was cut by 0 bases and J by 8 bases, with 17 bases left in between. The CDR3 is 16 residues long. Germline V lookup: CDR1 MGHRA, CDR2 YSYEKL. In nucleotides, the CDR3 is TGCGCCAGCAGCCAAGATCTGAGACTAGAAACCGATGAGCAGTTCTTC. It yields the protein CASSQDLRLETDEQFF.

This chain uses TRBV6-5 with TRBJ1-4, with 7 bases aligning to TRBD1. CDR1 is MNHEY and CDR2 is SVGAGI in the germline V gene. Trimming removed 6 bases from V and 0 bases from J; junction bases left unmatched: 4. CDR3 length: 15 amino acids. CDR3 nucleotide sequence: TGTGCCAGCAGCCGGACAGGCTCAACTAATGAAAAACTGTTTTTT. Its translation: CASSRTGSTNEKLFF.

The chain links TRBV4-3 to TRBJ2-2; 8 bases match TRBD1. The J segment lost 6 bases and the V segment lost 3 bases, leaving 15 bases of the junction unmatched. CDR1 is LGHNA, CDR2 YSLEER, per germline. This CDR3 has 18 residues. In nucleotides, the CDR3 is TGCGCCAGCAGCCAGATTCAGGGGGCTGAATCAGTGGCCGGGGAGCTGTTTTTT. Translated, it gives CASSQIQGAESVAGELFF.

The chain carries TRBV28 and TRBJ1-5, with 10 bases lining up with TRBD1. V was pared by 3 bases and J by 3 bases, with 2 bases of the junction left unmatched. The CDR3 runs to 15 residues. Per germline, CDR1 MDHEN and CDR2 SYDVKM. DNA for the CDR3: TGTGCCAGCAGTTTGGACAGGGGGAACAATCAGCCCCAGCATTTT. This codes for CASSLDRGNNQPQHF.

The chain recombines TRBV7-8 with TRBJ2-1; the D is unclear. The germline gives CDR1 SGHVS, CDR2 FQNEAQ. V was cut by 0 bases and J by 10 bases, with 13 bases left in between. The CDR3 consists of 14 residues. The CDR3 is CASSLARFPGEQFF. The CDR3 DNA is TGTGCCAGCAGCTTAGCTAGGTTTCCCGGGGAGCAGTTCTTC.

In this sample, this clone turned up a few times. V gene TRBV4-1 combines with J gene TRBJ1-5; D gene unclear. CDR1 and CDR2 from the germline V gene are MGHRA and YSYEKL. This CDR3 has 16 amino acids. V was pared by 4 bases and J by 6 bases, with 19 bases between. CDR3 sequence (DNA): TGCGCCAGCAGCCCGCAGGTCTGGGCAGTCGTTCAGCCCCAGCATTTT. This codes for CASSPQVWAVVQPQHF.

The chain carries TRBV5-5 and TRBJ1-1; unclear D gene. CDR1 and CDR2 from the germline V gene are SGHKS and YYEKEE (reference sequence). Trimming removed 2 bases from V and 3 bases from J, with 20 bases in between. The CDR3 is made up of 17 amino acids. The CDR3 coding sequence is TGTGCCAGCAGCTTAAGAGGTCCTTCTGTGGGAGACACTGAAGCTTTCTTT. Its protein product is CASSLRGPSVGDTEAFF.

The gene calls are TRBV6-1 and TRBJ2-1; 7 bases align to TRBD2. The V segment lost 6 bases and the J segment 10 bases; nucleotides outside the gene matches: 15. CDR1 MNHNS and CDR2 SASEGT come from the germline V gene. The CDR3 sequence is 15 residues long. CDR3 sequence (DNA): TGTGCCAGCAGCCCTTCACTAGCGCCCGGACGGGAGCAGTTCTTC. Its translation is CASSPSLAPGREQFF.

The chain employs TRBV5-1 and TRBJ2-7; the match to TRBD2 covers 10 bases. CDR3 length equals 15 residues. The trim removed 0 bases at V and 3 bases at J, leaving 3 bases unmatched. Germline V gene lookup returns CDR1 SGHRS and CDR2 YFSETQ. In DNA form, the CDR3 reads TGCGCCAGCAGCTTGGGGACTAGCGGATACTACGAGCAGTACTTC. Its protein product is CASSLGTSGYYEQYF. Using reference TRBV5-1 and TRBJ2-7 for the parts outside the CDR3, the full variable domain is KAGVTQTPRYLIKTRGQQVTLSCSPISGHRSVSWYQQTPGQGLQFLFEYFSETQRNKGNFPGRFSGRQFSNSRSEMNVSTLELGDSALYLCASSLGTSGYYEQYFGPGTRLTVT.

This chain joins TRBV15 and TRBJ2-7; the D gene is possibly TRBD2 (7 bases). CDR3 size: 17 residues. Trimming pared 0 bases from V and 6 bases from J, leaving 21 bases between. Germline V lookup: CDR1 LNHNV, CDR2 YYDKDF (reference sequence). The CDR3: CATSREFQAGERGEQYF. The CDR3 region has the DNA TGTGCCACCAGCAGAGAGTTCCAGGCAGGGGAGCGGGGCGAGCAGTACTTC.

This sequence joins TRBV2 and TRBJ2-3; tentative D call: TRBD1 (6 bases). Germline V lookup: CDR1 SNHLY, CDR2 FYNNEI. This CDR3 is built from 17 residues. Trimming pared 4 bases from V and 0 bases from J, leaving 17 bases between. The CDR3 spells CASSGPSGTPSTDTQYF. In DNA, the CDR3 is TGTGCCAGCAGTGGCCCGTCTGGGACACCAAGCACAGATACGCAGTATTTT.

The genes are TRBV5-1 and TRBJ2-1; 8 bases align to TRBD1. Germline values: CDR1 SGHRS, CDR2 YFSETQ. The V gene end was trimmed by 3 bases and the J gene end by 4 bases; junction bases not matched to a gene: 6. CDR3 length equals 15 residues. CDR3 nucleotides: TGCGCCAGCAGCTCGTTCAGGGGGCCTTACAATGAGCAGTTCTTC. Amino acid sequence: CASSSFRGPYNEQFF.

The chain employs TRBV27 and TRBJ1-2, with 8 bases lining up with TRBD1. This CDR3 has 18 amino acids. V was clipped by 4 bases and J by 4 bases; unmatched bases: 17. The V gene's germline CDR1 is MNHEY and CDR2 SMNVEV (reference sequence). CDR3 DNA: TGTGCCAGCAGTTCCAGCGGGGCCAGGGGGCGCGGGAGCTATGGCTACACCTTC. Translation: CASSSSGARGRGSYGYTF.

This chain's CDR3 is CASSQLTSWGQIDYGYTF. For the CDR3, the DNA is TGCGCCAGCAGCCAACTAACTTCTTGGGGGCAGATTGACTATGGCTACACCTTC. The chain recombines TRBV4-1 with TRBJ1-2; tentatively, D is TRBD1 (6 bases). V was clipped by 2 bases and J by 3 bases, with 22 bases between them. This CDR3 comprises 18 residues. CDR1 is MGHRA and CDR2 is YSYEKL in the germline V gene.

This clone was seen just once. The chain joins TRBV5-6 to TRBJ2-3; TRBD2 matches at 8 bases. The CDR3 consists of 15 residues. Germline V gene lookup returns CDR1 SGHDT and CDR2 YYEEEE. Trimming took 4 bases from V and 3 from J; bases not matched to a gene: 7. In DNA form, the CDR3 reads TGTGCCAGCAGCGCGGGTAGCGGGGCTACAGATACGCAGTATTTT. Its protein is CASSAGSGATDTQYF.

J is TRBJ2-1 and V is TRBV19; 10 bases map to TRBD2. Germline V gene lookup returns CDR1 LNHDA and CDR2 SQIVND (reference sequence). J was trimmed by 9 bases and V by 5 bases; bases with no gene match: 13. The CDR3 is 16 amino acids. The CDR3 protein is CASSQSSGRAQGEQFF. The CDR3 nucleotides are TGTGCCAGTAGTCAGTCGAGCGGGAGGGCCCAGGGTGAGCAGTTCTTC.

This clone was counted a few times. The chain links TRBV6-6 to TRBJ2-7; 9 positions agree with TRBD1. In germline, CDR1 is MNHNY, CDR2 SVGAGI (reference sequence). J gave up 7 bases and V 0 bases, and 7 bases lay outside the gene matches. CDR3 length: 15 amino acids. The CDR3 DNA sequence: TGTGCCAGCAGTTACTCGCAAACAGGGGGCGGAGAGCAGTACTTC. Amino acid sequence: CASSYSQTGGGEQYF.

This clone was observed a handful of times. V gene TRBV7-9 combines with J gene TRBJ2-1; tentatively, D is TRBD1 (6 bases). V was clipped by 7 bases and J by 4 bases, with 20 bases between them. Germline V gives CDR1 SEHNR, CDR2 FQNEAQ (reference sequence). There are 16 residues in the CDR3. DNA of the CDR3: TGTGCCAGCACTTTTGAGGGGGAGTTCCCTTACAATGAGCAGTTCTTC. It encodes CASTFEGEFPYNEQFF.

The chain is built from TRBV18 and TRBJ2-1; perhaps TRBD2 as D (6 bases). The CDR3 sequence is 16 residues long. Trimming took off 3 bases at V and 1 base at J, with 13 bases between the two ends. CDR1 and CDR2 from the germline V gene are KGHSH and LQKENI. DNA for the CDR3: TGTGCCAGCTCACCCGGGGGTCACGCTTCCTACAATGAGCAGTTCTTC. Protein product: CASSPGGHASYNEQFF.

This clone has more than one count but fewer than ten. V and J are TRBV18 and TRBJ1-1, with no clear D. The ends were cut back, 1 base at V and 1 base at J, with 7 bases in the middle. The CDR3 contains 14 residues. Germline CDR1 KGHSH, CDR2 LQKENI. The CDR3 bases are TGTGCCAGCTCACCACGAGGAGAGAACACTGAAGCTTTCTTT. Protein sequence: CASSPRGENTEAFF.